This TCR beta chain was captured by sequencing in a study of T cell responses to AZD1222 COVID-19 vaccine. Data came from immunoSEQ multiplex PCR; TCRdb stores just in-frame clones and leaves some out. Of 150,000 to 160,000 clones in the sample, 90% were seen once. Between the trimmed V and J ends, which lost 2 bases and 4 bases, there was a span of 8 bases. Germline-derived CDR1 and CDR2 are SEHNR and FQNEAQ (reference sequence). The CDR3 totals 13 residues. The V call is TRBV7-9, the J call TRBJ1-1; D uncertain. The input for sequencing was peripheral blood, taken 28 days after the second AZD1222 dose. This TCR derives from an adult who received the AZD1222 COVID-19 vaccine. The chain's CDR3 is CASSLNTGTEAFF. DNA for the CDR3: TGTGCCAGCAGCTTAAACACGGGCACTGAAGCTTTCTTT.